Sequencing of this TCR beta chain was carried out in a study of OX40 agonist ivuxolimab in advanced cancers. Study information: The study treated patients with ivuxolimab, an agonistic anti-OX40 (CD134) antibody. From about 23 to 85 years was the age range, with a mean of approximately 63 years, and 65% to 90% were male. General study findings and limits: Certain nonresponding patients likewise had low normalized T-cell clonal expansion. Antigens targeted by the expanded peripheral T cells were not determined.

Only in-frame clones appear in the TCRdb table, and some are missing; sequencing was by immunoSEQ multiplex PCR. The data contain 25,000 to 35,000 clones, approximately 84% of them seen just once; the ten biggest clones take up 18%. Notes on this clone: The antigen is not known.

The CDR3 runs 15 residues. From germline, CDR1 is MNHEY and CDR2 SVGAGI. V was shortened by 0 bases and J by 5 bases, with 13 bases between the two germline ends. The specimen was CD4+ or CD8+ T cells sorted from blood, collected in a trial of the OX40 agonist ivuxolimab. The TCR sequence derives from an adult with an advanced solid tumor such as melanoma, head and neck, liver or kidney cancer. The V gene is TRBV6-5, the J gene TRBJ2-5, with D perhaps TRBD2 (5 bases). This chain's CDR3 is CASSYSEGIVETQYF. CDR3 DNA: TGTGCCAGCAGTTACTCAGAGGGTATAGTGGAGACCCAGTACTTC.